These T cell receptor beta chains were read from a single sample in a study of blood T cells in healthy people across ages. TCRdb redid the calling of the 5' RACE reads with MiXCR, one entry per CDR3 protein. The data hold approximately 670,000 distinct CDR3 sequences, with 35% to 50% observed a single time. The sample consisted of blood. The receptor set was obtained from a man older than 75 in good health. Both conserved end residues are part of each CDR3. The order of the fields is D gene, V gene, clone size, J gene, CDR3 DNA, CDR3 protein. A D gene is named only where the DNA matches it firmly. Size is omitted from some rows. Given values are once, few, many or a class for expanded clones.

TRBD1,TRBV10-1,.,TRBJ2-7,TGCGCCAGCAGTGATCGACAGGGTACCTACGAGCAGTACTTC,CASSDRQGTYEQYF
.,TRBV4-3,.,TRBJ2-7,TGCGCCAGCAGCCAAGATCCTAGAATGGAGTACGAGCAGTACTTC,CASSQDPRMEYEQYF
.,TRBV15,.,TRBJ1-5,TGTGCCACCAGCAGAGCAGAAAGCGATCAGCCCCAGCATTTT,CATSRAESDQPQHF
.,TRBV5-6,.,TRBJ2-1,TGTGCCAGCAGCCCTGGACGTCGAGGAGATGAGCAGTTCTTC,CASSPGRRGDEQFF
.,TRBV12-3/TRBV12-4,.,TRBJ2-4,TGTGCCAGCAGTTTACGGCGACAGAGAGTAAACATTCAGTACTTC,CASSLRRQRVNIQYF
.,TRBV9,.,TRBJ2-1,TGTGCCAGCAGCGTCTTATCCCCAGAACTCGGCGGTGAGCAGTTCTTC,CASSVLSPELGGEQFF
.,TRBV6-5,.,TRBJ1-2,TGTGCCAGCAGTCAGGGGCAGATCTATGGCTACACCTTC,CASSQGQIYGYTF
TRBD2,TRBV7-6,few,TRBJ2-5,TGTGCCAGCAGCTTCAGGGCGGGGGGAAACCAAGAGACCCAGTACTTC,CASSFRAGGNQETQYF
TRBD2,TRBV6-1,many,TRBJ2-5,TGTGCCAGCAGTGTGACTAGCGGGGTAGAGACCCAGTACTTC,CASSVTSGVETQYF
TRBD2,TRBV6-1,.,TRBJ2-5,TGTGCCAGCATCGAAGGCGGGGGGCGAAGTGAGACCCAGTACTTC,CASIEGGGRSETQYF
.,TRBV6-4,.,TRBJ2-1,TGTGCCAGCAGTGACGTGGGGGGGGGCCTCAATGAGCAGTTCTTC,CASSDVGGGLNEQFF